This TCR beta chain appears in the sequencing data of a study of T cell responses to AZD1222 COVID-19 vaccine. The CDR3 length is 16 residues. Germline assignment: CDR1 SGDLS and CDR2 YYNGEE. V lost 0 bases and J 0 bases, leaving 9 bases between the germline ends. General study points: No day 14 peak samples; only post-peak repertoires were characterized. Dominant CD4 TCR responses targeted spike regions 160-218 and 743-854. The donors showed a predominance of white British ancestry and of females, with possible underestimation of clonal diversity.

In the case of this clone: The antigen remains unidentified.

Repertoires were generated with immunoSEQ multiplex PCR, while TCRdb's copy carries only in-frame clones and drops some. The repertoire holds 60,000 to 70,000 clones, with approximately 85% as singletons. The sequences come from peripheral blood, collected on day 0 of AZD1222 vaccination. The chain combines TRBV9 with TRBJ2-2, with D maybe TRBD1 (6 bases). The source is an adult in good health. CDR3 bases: TGTGCCAGCAGCGTAGCGGCAGGGGCGAACACCGGGGAGCTGTTTTTT. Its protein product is CASSVAAGANTGELFF.